This entry describes one T cell receptor beta chain. This sample was included in a study of blood T cell repertoires in COVID-19. Data came from immunoSEQ multiplex PCR; TCRdb stores just in-frame clones and leaves some out. Of fewer than 200,000 clones in the sample, approximately 80% were seen once. The CDR3 is 15 residues long. V was pared by 2 bases and J by 4 bases, with 2 bases of the junction left unmatched. Germline V CDR1 and CDR2: MNHNS, SASEGT. This rearrangement joins TRBV6-1 to TRBJ1-5; 10 positions agree with TRBD1. This TCR was sampled from a woman aged 40-49 years with COVID-19, enrolled during active disease. Sequenced input: peripheral blood. CDR3 region: CASSERDRGNQPQHF. The CDR3 nucleotides are TGTGCCAGCAGTGAAAGGGACAGGGGTAATCAGCCCCAGCATTTT.